Here is one TCR beta chain with its context. Its specificity is not known. This specimen belongs to a study of T cell responses to AZD1222 COVID-19 vaccine. Study observations and caveats: Most donors were white British, females outnumbered males, and clonal diversity was possibly underestimated. With two AZD1222 doses given, Spike-specific TCR breadth and depth both rose.

Data came from immunoSEQ multiplex PCR; TCRdb stores just in-frame clones and leaves some out. The table shows around 120,000 clones, with around 88% occurring only once. Deletions cut 1 base from V and 1 base from J, with 6 bases between. Germline V CDR1 and CDR2: SGDLS, YYNGEE. This CDR3 region has 14 residues. The sequence was obtained from an adult in good health. The J gene is TRBJ1-5, the V gene TRBV9; D not certain. The material was peripheral blood, obtained on day 0 of AZD1222 vaccination. The CDR3 is CASSVQESNQPQHF. As DNA, the CDR3 is TGTGCCAGCAGCGTACAGGAGAGCAATCAGCCCCAGCATTTT.